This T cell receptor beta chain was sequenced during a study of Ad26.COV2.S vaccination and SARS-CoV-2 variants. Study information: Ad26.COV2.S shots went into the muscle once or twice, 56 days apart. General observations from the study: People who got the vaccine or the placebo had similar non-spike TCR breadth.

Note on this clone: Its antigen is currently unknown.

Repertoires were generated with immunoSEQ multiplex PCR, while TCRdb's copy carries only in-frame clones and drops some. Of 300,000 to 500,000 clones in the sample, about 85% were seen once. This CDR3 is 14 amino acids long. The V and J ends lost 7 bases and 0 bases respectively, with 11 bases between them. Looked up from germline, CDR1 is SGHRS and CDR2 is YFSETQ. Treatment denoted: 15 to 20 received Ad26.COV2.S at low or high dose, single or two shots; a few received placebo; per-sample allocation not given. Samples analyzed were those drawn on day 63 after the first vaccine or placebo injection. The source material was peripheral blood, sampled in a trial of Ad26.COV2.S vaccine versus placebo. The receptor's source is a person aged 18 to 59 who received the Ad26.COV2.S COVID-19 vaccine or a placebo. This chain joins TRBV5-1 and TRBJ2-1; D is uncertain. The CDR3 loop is CASAGLNSYNEQFF. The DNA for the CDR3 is TGCGCCAGCGCCGGGCTTAACTCCTACAATGAGCAGTTCTTC. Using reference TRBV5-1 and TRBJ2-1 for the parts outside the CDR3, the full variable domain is KAGVTQTPRYLIKTRGQQVTLSCSPISGHRSVSWYQQTPGQGLQFLFEYFSETQRNKGNFPGRFSGRQFSNSRSEMNVSTLELGDSALYLCASAGLNSYNEQFFGPGTRLTVL.